These T cell receptor beta chains were read from a single sample in a study of blood T cell repertoires in COVID-19. The data were produced by immunoSEQ multiplex PCR, yet TCRdb's version contains in-frame clones alone and is incomplete. The sample includes some 250,000 clones, about 82% of them seen just once. The sequenced sample consisted of peripheral blood. The receptors here all came from an elderly man with acute or convalescent COVID-19. Each CDR3 is given with its conserved first and last residue. D genes are given only for firm matches. Clone sizes are given selectively: once, few, many, or a class where the clone is expanded.

V: TRBV11-1
J: TRBJ2-7
D: TRBD1
size: -
DNA: TGTGCCAGCAGCCGGGGACAGGCATCCTACGAGCAGTACTTC
CDR3: CASSRGQASYEQYF

V: TRBV10-2
J: TRBJ1-3
D: -
size: few
DNA: TGCGCCAGCAGTGAATATTTAAACACCATATATTTT
CDR3: CASSEYLNTIYF

V: TRBV14
J: TRBJ1-4
D: -
size: -
DNA: TGTGCCAGCAGCGAAAGGGGGGGCTACTATGAAAAACTGTTTTTT
CDR3: CASSERGGYYEKLFF

V: TRBV6-5
J: TRBJ2-7
D: -
size: -
DNA: TGTGCCAGCACAGGGTCCTACGAGCAGTACTTC
CDR3: CASTGSYEQYF

V: TRBV3-1/TRBV3-2
J: TRBJ2-5
D: -
size: -
DNA: TGTGCCAGCAGCCAAGGGAGGGGAGAGACCCAGTACTTC
CDR3: CASSQGRGETQYF

V: TRBV11-2
J: TRBJ2-2
D: -
size: -
DNA: TGTGCCAGCAGCTTAGTCCCGGGAACCGGGGAGCTGTTTTTT
CDR3: CASSLVPGTGELFF

V: TRBV5-1
J: TRBJ2-1
D: -
size: few
DNA: TGCGCCAGCAGCCGACCAGACTCATCGCAGTTCTTC
CDR3: CASSRPDSSQFF

V: TRBV5-6
J: TRBJ2-2
D: -
size: -
DNA: TGTGCCAGCAGCTTGGCAGGGGTCATGGACACCGGGGAGCTGTTTTTT
CDR3: CASSLAGVMDTGELFF

V: TRBV5-4
J: TRBJ2-7
D: -
size: -
DNA: TGTGCCAGCAGCCCCGGACAAACCTACGAGCAGTACTTC
CDR3: CASSPGQTYEQYF

V: TRBV9
J: TRBJ2-1
D: -
size: -
DNA: TGTGCCAGCAGCGCCCGACCTCTCGCGGGGGCTTACAATGAGCAGTTCTTC
CDR3: CASSARPLAGAYNEQFF

V: TRBV5-6
J: TRBJ1-1
D: -
size: -
DNA: TGTGCCAGCAGCTTGAGCCTCAGGGGAGCGGACACTGAAGCTTTCTTT
CDR3: CASSLSLRGADTEAFF

V: TRBV6-5
J: TRBJ1-2
D: -
size: -
DNA: TGTGCCAGCGCACCGGGTCCTCAAAAACGCGGCTACACCTTC
CDR3: CASAPGPQKRGYTF

V: TRBV6-5
J: TRBJ1-4
D: -
size: -
DNA: TGTGCCAGCAGCCCCCCCATTGCAACTAATGAAAAACTGTTTTTT
CDR3: CASSPPIATNEKLFF

V: TRBV19
J: TRBJ2-1
D: -
size: -
DNA: TGTGCCAGTAGTCCCCGGGATGGTGAGCAGTTCTTC
CDR3: CASSPRDGEQFF

V: TRBV4-2
J: TRBJ1-2
D: -
size: -
DNA: TGTGCCAGCGACGGGGGGCCGAACTATGGCTACACCTTC
CDR3: CASDGGPNYGYTF

V: TRBV10-1
J: TRBJ1-1
D: TRBD1
size: -
DNA: TGCGCCAGCAAGGGACAGGGAAACACTGAAGCTTTCTTT
CDR3: CASKGQGNTEAFF

V: TRBV27
J: TRBJ2-2
D: -
size: -
DNA: TGTGCCAGCAATAATGGGGGCCTCGGGGAGCTGTTTTTT
CDR3: CASNNGGLGELFF

V: TRBV6-5
J: TRBJ1-4
D: TRBD1
size: few
DNA: TGTGCCAGCAGTTACGAGACAGGGGTGGGTGAAAAACTGTTTTTT
CDR3: CASSYETGVGEKLFF

V: TRBV2
J: TRBJ2-3
D: TRBD1
size: -
DNA: TGTGCCAGCAGGACCACAGGGGGTACAGATACGCAGTATTTT
CDR3: CASRTTGGTDTQYF

V: TRBV29-1
J: TRBJ1-2
D: -
size: -
DNA: TGCAGCGTTGGTCCCGAGGGTAGGGCTGATGGCTACACCTTC
CDR3: CSVGPEGRADGYTF

V: TRBV7-2
J: TRBJ1-3
D: TRBD1
size: -
DNA: TGTGCCAGCAGCTCGGACAGGTCCAGAAACACCATATATTTT
CDR3: CASSSDRSRNTIYF

V: TRBV5-6
J: TRBJ2-7
D: TRBD2
size: -
DNA: TGTGCCAGCAGCTTGGGCCCGTTCGGGTTAGCGGGAGAGCACGAGCAGTACTTC
CDR3: CASSLGPFGLAGEHEQYF

V: TRBV6-5
J: TRBJ1-2
D: -
size: -
DNA: TGTGCCAGCAGTTACCGGACTTCTCCCTATGGCTACACCTTC
CDR3: CASSYRTSPYGYTF

V: TRBV11-3
J: TRBJ1-1
D: -
size: -
DNA: TGTGCCAGCAGCTTTCGACAGACTGAAGCTTTCTTT
CDR3: CASSFRQTEAFF

V: TRBV7-2
J: TRBJ2-5
D: TRBD1
size: -
DNA: TGTGCCAGCAGCTTAAACCCGGCGACAGGGTGGACCCAGTACTTC
CDR3: CASSLNPATGWTQYF

V: TRBV27
J: TRBJ2-7
D: TRBD1
size: few
DNA: TGTGCCAGCCGTAAGACAGGGGGCGAGCAGTACTTC
CDR3: CASRKTGGEQYF

V: TRBV18
J: TRBJ1-2
D: TRBD1
size: -
DNA: TGTGCCAGCTCACCACTCCAAGCTGGACAGGCCCACTATGGCTACACCTTC
CDR3: CASSPLQAGQAHYGYTF

V: TRBV12-5
J: TRBJ1-2
D: TRBD1
size: -
DNA: TGTGCTAGTGGTTTAGCAGGGACAGGGGGAAGGGGCTACACCTTC
CDR3: CASGLAGTGGRGYTF

V: TRBV5-1
J: TRBJ2-3
D: TRBD2
size: -
DNA: TGCGCCAGCAGCTTATTCGCTCGCCACGCGGGGAGTAGCGGGGGACCCACAGATACGCAGTATTTT
CDR3: CASSLFARHAGSSGGPTDTQYF

V: TRBV10-1
J: TRBJ1-4
D: -
size: -
DNA: TGCGCCAGCAGAGACAACTTTAATGAAAAACTGTTTTTT
CDR3: CASRDNFNEKLFF

V: TRBV2
J: TRBJ1-1
D: TRBD1
size: -
DNA: TGTGCCAGCAGTGAGTGGACAGGGAACACTGAAGCTTTCTTT
CDR3: CASSEWTGNTEAFF

V: TRBV6-2/TRBV6-3
J: TRBJ2-2
D: -
size: -
DNA: TGTGCCAGCAGTAGAGACTCGACCGGGGAGCTGTTTTTT
CDR3: CASSRDSTGELFF

V: TRBV3-1/TRBV3-2
J: TRBJ2-7
D: -
size: -
DNA: TGTGCCAGCAGCCTACTAGTCGCCCCTCACGAGCAGTACTTC
CDR3: CASSLLVAPHEQYF

V: TRBV5-1
J: TRBJ1-5
D: -
size: -
DNA: TGCGCCAGCAGCTTGGCCACAGGCATCAATCAGCCCCAGCATTTT
CDR3: CASSLATGINQPQHF

V: TRBV28
J: TRBJ1-2
D: TRBD1
size: -
DNA: TGTGCCAGCAGTCCGGGGACAGGTGGAACCTATGGCTACACCTTC
CDR3: CASSPGTGGTYGYTF

V: TRBV5-1
J: TRBJ2-7
D: TRBD1
size: -
DNA: TGCGCCAGCAGCTTGCGGACAGGCGCTAGAAGCGAGCAGTACTTC
CDR3: CASSLRTGARSEQYF

V: TRBV5-6
J: TRBJ2-7
D: -
size: -
DNA: TGTGCCAGCAGAAAGGACAACTACGAGCAGTACTTC
CDR3: CASRKDNYEQYF

V: TRBV5-4
J: TRBJ1-2
D: TRBD1
size: -
DNA: TGTGCCAGCAGCTTCGGACAGGAGCCCTATGGCTACACCTTC
CDR3: CASSFGQEPYGYTF

V: TRBV9
J: TRBJ1-6
D: -
size: -
DNA: TGTGCCAGCAGCGACCGGGACAAGAATTCACCCCTCCACTTT
CDR3: CASSDRDKNSPLHF

V: TRBV5-4
J: TRBJ1-1
D: -
size: few
DNA: TGTGCCAGCAGCTTACAGGGGAACACTGAAGCTTTCTTT
CDR3: CASSLQGNTEAFF

V: TRBV5-8
J: TRBJ2-5
D: TRBD1
size: -
DNA: TGTGCCAGCAGCCCCGACAGGGGACAAGAGACCCAGTACTTC
CDR3: CASSPDRGQETQYF

V: TRBV4-2
J: TRBJ1-3
D: TRBD1
size: -
DNA: TGTGCCAGCAGCCAAGTGCAGGGGGCATCAAACACCATATATTTT
CDR3: CASSQVQGASNTIYF